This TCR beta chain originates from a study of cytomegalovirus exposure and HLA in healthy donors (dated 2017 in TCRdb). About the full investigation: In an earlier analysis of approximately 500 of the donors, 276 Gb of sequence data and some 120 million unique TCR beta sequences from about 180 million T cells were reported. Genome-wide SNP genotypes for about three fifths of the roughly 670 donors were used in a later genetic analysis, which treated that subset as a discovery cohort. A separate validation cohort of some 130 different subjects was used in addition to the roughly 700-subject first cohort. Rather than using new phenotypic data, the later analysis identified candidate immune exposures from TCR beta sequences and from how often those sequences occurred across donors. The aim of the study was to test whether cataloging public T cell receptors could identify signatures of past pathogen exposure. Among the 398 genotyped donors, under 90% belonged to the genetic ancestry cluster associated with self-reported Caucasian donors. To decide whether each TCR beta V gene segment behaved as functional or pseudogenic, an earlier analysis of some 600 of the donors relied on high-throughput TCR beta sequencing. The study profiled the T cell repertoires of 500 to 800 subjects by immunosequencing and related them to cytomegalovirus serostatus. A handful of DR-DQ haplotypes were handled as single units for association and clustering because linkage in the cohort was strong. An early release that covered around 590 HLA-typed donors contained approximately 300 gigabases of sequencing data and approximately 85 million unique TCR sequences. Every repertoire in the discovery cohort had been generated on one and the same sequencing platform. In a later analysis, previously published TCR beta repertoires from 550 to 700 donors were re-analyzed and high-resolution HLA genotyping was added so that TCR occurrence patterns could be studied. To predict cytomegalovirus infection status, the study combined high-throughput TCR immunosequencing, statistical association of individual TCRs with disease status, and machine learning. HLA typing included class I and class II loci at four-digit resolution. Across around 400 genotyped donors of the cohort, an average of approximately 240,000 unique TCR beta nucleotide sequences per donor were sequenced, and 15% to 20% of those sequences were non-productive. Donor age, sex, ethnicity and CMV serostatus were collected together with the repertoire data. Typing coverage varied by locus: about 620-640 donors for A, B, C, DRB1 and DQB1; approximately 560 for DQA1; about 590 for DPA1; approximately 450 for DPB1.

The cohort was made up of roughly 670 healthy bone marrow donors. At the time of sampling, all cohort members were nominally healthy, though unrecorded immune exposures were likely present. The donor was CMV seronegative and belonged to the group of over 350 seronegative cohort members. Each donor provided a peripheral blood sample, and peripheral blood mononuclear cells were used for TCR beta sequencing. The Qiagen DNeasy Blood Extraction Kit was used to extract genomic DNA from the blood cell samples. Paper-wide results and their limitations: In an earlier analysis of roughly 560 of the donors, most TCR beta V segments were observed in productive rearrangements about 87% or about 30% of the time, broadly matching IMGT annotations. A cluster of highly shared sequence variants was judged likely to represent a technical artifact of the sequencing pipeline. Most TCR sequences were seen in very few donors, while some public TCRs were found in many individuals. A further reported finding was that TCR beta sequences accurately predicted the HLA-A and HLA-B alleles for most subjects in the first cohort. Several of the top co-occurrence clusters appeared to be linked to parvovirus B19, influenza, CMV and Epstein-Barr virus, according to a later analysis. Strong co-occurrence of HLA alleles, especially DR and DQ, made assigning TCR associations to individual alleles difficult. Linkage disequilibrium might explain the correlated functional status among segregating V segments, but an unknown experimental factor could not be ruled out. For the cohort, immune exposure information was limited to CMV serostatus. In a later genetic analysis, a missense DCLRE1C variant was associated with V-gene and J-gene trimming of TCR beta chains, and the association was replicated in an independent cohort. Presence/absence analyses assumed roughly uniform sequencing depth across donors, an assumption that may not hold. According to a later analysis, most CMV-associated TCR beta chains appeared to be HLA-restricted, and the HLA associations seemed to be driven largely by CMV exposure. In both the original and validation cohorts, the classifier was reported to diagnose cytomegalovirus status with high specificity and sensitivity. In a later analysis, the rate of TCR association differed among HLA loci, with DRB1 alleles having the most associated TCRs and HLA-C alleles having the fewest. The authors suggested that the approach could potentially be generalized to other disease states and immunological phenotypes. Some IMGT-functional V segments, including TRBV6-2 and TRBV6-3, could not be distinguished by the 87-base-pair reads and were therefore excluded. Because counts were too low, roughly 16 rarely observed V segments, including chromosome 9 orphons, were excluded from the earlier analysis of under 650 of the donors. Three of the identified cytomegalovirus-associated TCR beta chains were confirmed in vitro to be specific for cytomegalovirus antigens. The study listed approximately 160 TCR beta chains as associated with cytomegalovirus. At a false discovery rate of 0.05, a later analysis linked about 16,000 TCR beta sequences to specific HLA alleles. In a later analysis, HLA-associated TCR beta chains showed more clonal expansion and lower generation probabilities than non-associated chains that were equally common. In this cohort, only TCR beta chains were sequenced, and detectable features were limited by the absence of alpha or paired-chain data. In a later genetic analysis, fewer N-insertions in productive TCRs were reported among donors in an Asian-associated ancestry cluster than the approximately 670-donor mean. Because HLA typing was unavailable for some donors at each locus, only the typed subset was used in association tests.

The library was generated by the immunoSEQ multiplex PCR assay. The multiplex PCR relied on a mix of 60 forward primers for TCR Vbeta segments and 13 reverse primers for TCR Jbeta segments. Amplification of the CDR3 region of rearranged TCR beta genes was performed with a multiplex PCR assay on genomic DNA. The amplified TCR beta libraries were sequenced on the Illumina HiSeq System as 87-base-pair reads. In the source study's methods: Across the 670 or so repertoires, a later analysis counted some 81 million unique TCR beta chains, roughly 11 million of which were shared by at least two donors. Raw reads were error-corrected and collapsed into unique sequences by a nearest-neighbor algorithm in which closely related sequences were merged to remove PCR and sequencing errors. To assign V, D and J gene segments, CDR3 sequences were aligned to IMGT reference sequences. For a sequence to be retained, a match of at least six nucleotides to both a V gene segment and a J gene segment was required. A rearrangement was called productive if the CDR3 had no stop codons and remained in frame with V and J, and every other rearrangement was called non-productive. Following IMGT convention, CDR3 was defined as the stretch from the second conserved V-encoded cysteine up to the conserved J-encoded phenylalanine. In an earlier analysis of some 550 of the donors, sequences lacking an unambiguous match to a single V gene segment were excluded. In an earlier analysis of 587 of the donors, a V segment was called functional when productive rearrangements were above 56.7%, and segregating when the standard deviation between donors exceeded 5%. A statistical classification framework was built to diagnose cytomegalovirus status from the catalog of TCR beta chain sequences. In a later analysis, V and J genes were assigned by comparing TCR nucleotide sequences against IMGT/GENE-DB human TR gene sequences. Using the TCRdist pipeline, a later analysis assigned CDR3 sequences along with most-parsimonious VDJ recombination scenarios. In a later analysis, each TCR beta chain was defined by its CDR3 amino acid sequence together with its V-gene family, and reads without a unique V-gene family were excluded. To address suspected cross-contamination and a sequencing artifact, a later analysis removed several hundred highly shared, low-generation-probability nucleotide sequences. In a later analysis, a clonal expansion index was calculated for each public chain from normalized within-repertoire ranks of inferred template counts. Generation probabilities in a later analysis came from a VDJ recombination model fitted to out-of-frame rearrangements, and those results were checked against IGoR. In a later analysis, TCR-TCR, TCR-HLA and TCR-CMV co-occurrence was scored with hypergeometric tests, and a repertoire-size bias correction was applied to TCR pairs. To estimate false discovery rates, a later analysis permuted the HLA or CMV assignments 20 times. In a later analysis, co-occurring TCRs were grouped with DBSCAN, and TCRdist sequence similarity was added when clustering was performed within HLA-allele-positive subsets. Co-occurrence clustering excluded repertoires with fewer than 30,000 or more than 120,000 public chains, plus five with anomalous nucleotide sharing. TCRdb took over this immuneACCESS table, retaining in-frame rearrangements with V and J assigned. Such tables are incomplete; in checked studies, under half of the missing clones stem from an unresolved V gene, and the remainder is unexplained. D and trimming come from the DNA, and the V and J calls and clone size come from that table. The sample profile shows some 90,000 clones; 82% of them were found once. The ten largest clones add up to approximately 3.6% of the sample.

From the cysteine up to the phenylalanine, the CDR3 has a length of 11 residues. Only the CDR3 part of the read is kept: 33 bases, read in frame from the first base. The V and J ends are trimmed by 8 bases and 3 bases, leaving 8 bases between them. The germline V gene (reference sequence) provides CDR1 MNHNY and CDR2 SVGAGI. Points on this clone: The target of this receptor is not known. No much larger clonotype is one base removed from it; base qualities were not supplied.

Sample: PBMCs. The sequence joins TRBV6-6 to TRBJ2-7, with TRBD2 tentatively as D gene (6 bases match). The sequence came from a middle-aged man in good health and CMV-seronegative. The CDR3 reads CASQAGYEQYF. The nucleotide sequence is TGTGCCAGCCAAGCGGGCTACGAGCAGTACTTC.